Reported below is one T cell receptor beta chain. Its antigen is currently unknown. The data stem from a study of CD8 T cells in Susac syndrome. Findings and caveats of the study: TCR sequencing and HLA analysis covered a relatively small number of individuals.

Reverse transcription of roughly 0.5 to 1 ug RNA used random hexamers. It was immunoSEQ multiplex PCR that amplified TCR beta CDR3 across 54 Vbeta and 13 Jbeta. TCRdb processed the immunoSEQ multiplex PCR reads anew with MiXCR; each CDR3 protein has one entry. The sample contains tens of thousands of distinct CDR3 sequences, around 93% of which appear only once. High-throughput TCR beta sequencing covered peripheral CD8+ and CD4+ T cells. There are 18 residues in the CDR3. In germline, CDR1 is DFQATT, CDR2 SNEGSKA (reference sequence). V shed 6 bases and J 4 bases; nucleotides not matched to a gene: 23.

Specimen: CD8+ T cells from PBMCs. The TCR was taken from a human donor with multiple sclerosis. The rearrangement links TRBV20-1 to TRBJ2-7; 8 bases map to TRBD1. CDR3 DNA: TGCAGTGCCCCCAACTATCGGGGACAGGCAGAAGCGGAGTACGAGCAGTACTTC. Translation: CSAPNYRGQAEAEYEQYF.